A selection of T cell receptor beta chains follows, all from one sample in a study of control samples from healthy donors and cancer patients. Using immunoSEQ multiplex PCR, the repertoire was profiled, and TCRdb retains in-frame clones only, with some absent. Found here are about 160,000 clones, roughly 94% of them singletons; the top ten hold around 8.5%. Sample: blood. These receptors all come from a woman aged 40 to 50 in good health. The CDR3 runs from the conserved cysteine through the conserved F or W. The D gene is left open where the match is weak. Rows may omit the clone size; those that give it use once, few, many or a size class.

j_gene | abundance | d_gene | v_gene | CDR3nt | CDR3aa
TRBJ1-5 | few | - | TRBV4-1 | TGCGCCAGCAGCCAAGATGGAGGGACCCTCAATCAGCCCCAGCATTTT | CASSQDGGTLNQPQHF
TRBJ2-2 | - | TRBD2 | TRBV4-2 | TGTGCCAGCAGCCAAGATGCTAGCGGGAGTCCCGGGGAGCTGTTTTTT | CASSQDASGSPGELFF
TRBJ1-1 | - | - | TRBV10-3 | TGTGCCATCAGTGTAGATGGGGCCACTGAAGCTTTCTTT | CAISVDGATEAFF
TRBJ2-1 | - | TRBD2 | TRBV19 | TGTGCCAGTAGTATCTCTAGCGGGAGTCGCCATGAGCAGTTCTTC | CASSISSGSRHEQFF
TRBJ1-3 | - | - | TRBV18 | TGTGCCAGCTCACCTCCCGGGCATGGTGGAAACACCATATATTTT | CASSPPGHGGNTIYF
TRBJ2-7 | - | TRBD1 | TRBV29-1 | TGCAGCGTTGGGACAGGGACCTACGAGCAGTACTTC | CSVGTGTYEQYF
TRBJ1-1 | once | TRBD1 | TRBV19 | TGTGCCAGTAGCCTGGGGTTCCCAGGGGGCGGTGAAGCTTTCTTT | CASSLGFPGGGEAFF
TRBJ1-2 | - | - | TRBV6-1 | TGTGCCAGCAGTGAAGCGTCGGGGGGCGACTATGGCTACACCTTC | CASSEASGGDYGYTF
TRBJ1-5 | - | - | TRBV4-1 | TGCGCCAGCAGCCAAGGATCAGGGTTTCGTCAGCCCCAGCATTTT | CASSQGSGFRQPQHF
TRBJ1-6 | - | - | TRBV4-2 | TGTGCCAGCAGCCAAGATAGACCGGGACCCCTCCACTTT | CASSQDRPGPLHF
TRBJ2-5 | - | - | TRBV7-8 | TGTGCCAGCAGCCGGGGGGCAGCGGGTTGGCAAGAGACCCAGTACTTC | CASSRGAAGWQETQYF
TRBJ2-1 | - | - | TRBV25-1 | TGTGCCAGCAGTGAATTAGGTCCCAACAATGAGCAGTTCTTC | CASSELGPNNEQFF
TRBJ1-1 | - | - | TRBV6-5 | TGTGCCAGCAGTTACGTACAGAACACTGAAGCTTTCTTT | CASSYVQNTEAFF
TRBJ2-5 | few | TRBD2 | TRBV5-1 | TGCGCCAGCAGTTCAAGGGCACTAGCGGGGGATCAAGAGACCCAGTACTTC | CASSSRALAGDQETQYF
TRBJ2-5 | - | - | TRBV5-6 | TGTGCCAGCAGCTACCGACAGTTACAAGAGACCCAGTACTTC | CASSYRQLQETQYF
TRBJ2-7 | - | TRBD1 | TRBV4-3 | TGCGCCAGCAGCCAATTTATTGGACAGGGGGGCTACGAGCAGTACTTC | CASSQFIGQGGYEQYF
TRBJ2-7 | - | - | TRBV27 | TGTGCCAGCATGTCACCGGGGACTTCCCGCGAGCAGTACTTC | CASMSPGTSREQYF
TRBJ2-1 | - | - | TRBV30 | TGTGCCTGGAGTGTACTGAGCTCCTACAATGAGCAGTTCTTC | CAWSVLSSYNEQFF
TRBJ2-4 | - | - | TRBV19 | TGTGCCAGTAGCGATCTAGCCAACATTCAGTACTTC | CASSDLANIQYF
TRBJ2-4 | - | - | TRBV19 | TGTGCCAGTAGTAACCTGGGGATAGCCAAAAACATTCAGTACTTC | CASSNLGIAKNIQYF
TRBJ1-6 | - | - | TRBV7-9 | TGTGCCAGCAGCTCCTCCGGTGGCGGGTATAATTCACCCCTCCACTTT | CASSSSGGGYNSPLHF
TRBJ2-2 | - | TRBD1 | TRBV29-1 | TGCAGCGTTGAAAGCCTTACGCAGGGGGCTGCCGGGGAGCTGTTTTTT | CSVESLTQGAAGELFF